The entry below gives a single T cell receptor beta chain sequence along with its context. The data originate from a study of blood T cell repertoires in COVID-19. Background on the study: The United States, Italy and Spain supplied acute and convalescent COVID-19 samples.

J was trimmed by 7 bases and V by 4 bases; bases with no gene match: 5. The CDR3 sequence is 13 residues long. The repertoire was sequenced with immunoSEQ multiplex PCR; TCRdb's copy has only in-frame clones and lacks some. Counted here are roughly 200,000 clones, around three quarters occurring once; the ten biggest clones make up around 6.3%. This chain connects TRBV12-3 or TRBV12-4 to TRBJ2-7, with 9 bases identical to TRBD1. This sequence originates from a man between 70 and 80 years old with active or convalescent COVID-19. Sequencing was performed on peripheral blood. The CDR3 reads CASSSQGQGEQYF. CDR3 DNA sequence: TGTGCCAGCAGTTCCCAGGGACAGGGTGAGCAGTACTTC.